This record covers a single TCR beta chain. Its antigen specificity is not known. No much larger clonotype is one base removed from it; base qualities were not supplied. The entry originates in a study of T cell responses to AZD1222 COVID-19 vaccine (dated by TCRdb to about 2021). About the study as a whole: AZD1222 recipients whose second dose came at about 4 weeks and those whose second dose came at about 12 weeks were combined into one group, since spike-specific TCR depth and breadth did not differ between the two schedules. TCR sequencing covered 233 trial participants: 200 to 220 given two doses of AZD1222 and about 26 given two doses of MenACWY control vaccine. Trial participants were enrolled into age subgroups of 18-55, 56-69 and 70-plus years, which contained approximately 150, 28 and 58 TCR-sequenced participants, respectively.

Broader findings and caveats from the paper: Epitopes outside the regions mutated in the B.1.351 and B.1.1.7 variants were reportedly recognized by nearly half of the unique spike-specific TCRs. Participants were mostly white British, with more females than males. The authors suggested clonal diversity may have been underestimated. No day 14 peak-response samples were available, so repertoires were characterized only after the peak T cell response. In the small 56-69-year group, the increase in depth fell short of significance, most likely because of low power. Conclusions about previously exposed vaccinees are limited because only five to seven AZD1222 recipients were SARS-CoV-2 seropositive at baseline. CD4 TCRs associated with the vaccine covered the entire spike protein, and the dominant responses were in regions 160-218 and 743-854. After two AZD1222 doses, both the breadth and the depth of spike-specific TCRs were significantly higher than at day 0 and than in MenACWY recipients.

The time point label for this specimen denotes: baseline before first vaccination. Vaccinee samples were obtained from the UK trials COV001 and COV002, which included a single-blind randomized controlled phase 2/3 trial of AZD1222 (ChAdOx1 nCoV-19) in healthy adults. Trial participant PBMC samples were collected at day 0 and day 28 after the second dose for TCRbeta chain sequencing. From the cysteine up to the phenylalanine, the CDR3 has a length of 18 residues. CDR3 DNA is the only sequence kept; it has 54 bases, read in frame from the first base. V loses 1 base, J loses 1 base, and the germline ends lie 15 bases apart. CDR1 and CDR2 were assigned from the germline V gene as KGHDR and SFDVKD. The CDR3 regions of human TCRbeta chains were analyzed by immunosequencing. In the authors' own workflow: TCRs in the repertoires were matched against a reference library of SARS-CoV-2-specific TCRs that had been generated with the MIRA antigen-specificity platform. Breadth was defined as the fraction of unique TCRs that were SARS-CoV-2-associated, and depth was defined as the fraction of total T cells that were SARS-CoV-2-associated. Each spike-specific TCR was assigned to its reactive spike region and to a CD4 or CD8 class using the MIRA data. Log10-transformed breadth and depth values were compared by one-way ANOVA with Sidak's multiple comparisons tests. TCRdb's version of the immuneACCESS table is confined to in-frame rearrangements and falls short of the full clone set. An unresolved V gene accounts for under half of the shortfall where checked; the remainder is of unknown origin. D and trimming were read from the DNA, whereas the V and J calls and clone size are those reported in that table. Within this sample are under 200,000 clones, with almost 95% of them counted one time only. Over 7.5% of the sample rests with the top ten.

Sequenced material: peripheral blood, taken on day 0 of AZD1222 vaccination. This sequence was found in an adult in good health. This chain is built from TRBV24-1 and TRBJ2-2; TRBD1 could be the D gene, as 5 bases match. The CDR3 amino acid sequence is: CATSDFMWGRRNTGELFF. The nucleotides are TGTGCCACCAGTGATTTCATGTGGGGCAGAAGGAACACCGGGGAGCTGTTTTTT.